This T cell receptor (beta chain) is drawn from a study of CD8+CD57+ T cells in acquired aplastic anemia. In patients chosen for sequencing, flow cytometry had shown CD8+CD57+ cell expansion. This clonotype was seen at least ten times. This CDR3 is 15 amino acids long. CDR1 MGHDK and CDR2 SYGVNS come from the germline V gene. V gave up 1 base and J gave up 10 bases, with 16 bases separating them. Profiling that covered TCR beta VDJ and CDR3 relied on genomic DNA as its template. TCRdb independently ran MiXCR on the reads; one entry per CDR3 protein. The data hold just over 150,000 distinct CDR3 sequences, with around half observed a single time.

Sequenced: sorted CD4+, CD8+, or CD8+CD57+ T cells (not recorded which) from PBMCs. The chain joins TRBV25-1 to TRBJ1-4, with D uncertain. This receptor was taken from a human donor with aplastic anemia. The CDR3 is CASSELGGERTKLFF. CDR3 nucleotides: TGTGCCAGCAGTGAATTGGGCGGGGAGCGTACAAAACTGTTTTTT. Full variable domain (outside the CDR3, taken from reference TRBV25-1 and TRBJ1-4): EADIYQTPRYLVIGTGKKITLECSQTMGHDKMYWYQQDPGMELHLIHYSYGVNSTEKGDLSSESTVSRIRTEHFPLTLESARPSHTSQYLCASSELGGERTKLFFGSGTQLSVL.